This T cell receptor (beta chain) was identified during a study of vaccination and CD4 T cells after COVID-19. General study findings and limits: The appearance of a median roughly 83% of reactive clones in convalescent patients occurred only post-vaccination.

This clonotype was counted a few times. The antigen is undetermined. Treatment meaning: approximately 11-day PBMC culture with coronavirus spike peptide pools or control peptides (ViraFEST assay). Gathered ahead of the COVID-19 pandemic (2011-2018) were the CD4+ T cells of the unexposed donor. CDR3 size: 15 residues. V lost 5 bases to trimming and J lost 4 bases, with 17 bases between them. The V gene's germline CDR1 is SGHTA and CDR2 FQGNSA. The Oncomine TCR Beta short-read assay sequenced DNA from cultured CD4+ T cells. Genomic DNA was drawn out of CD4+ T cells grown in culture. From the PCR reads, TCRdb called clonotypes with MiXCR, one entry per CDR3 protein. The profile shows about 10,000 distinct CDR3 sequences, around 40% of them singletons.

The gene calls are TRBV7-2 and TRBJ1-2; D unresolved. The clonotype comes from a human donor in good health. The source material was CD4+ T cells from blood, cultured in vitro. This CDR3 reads CASSPSDGVPYGYTF. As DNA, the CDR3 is TGTGCCAGCAGCCCCAGTGATGGGGTGCCCTATGGCTACACCTTC.